The clone carrying this T cell receptor beta chain occurred many times. The CDR3 covers 15 residues. The germline V gene has CDR1 SGHRS and CDR2 YFSETQ. With 4 bases clipped from V and 4 bases from J, the junction kept 7 bases outside the gene matches. This entry is derived from a study of regulatory T cells in long-lasting Graves disease. For TCR beta, libraries came from iRepertoire HTBI primers and Arm-PCR of CDR3 regions. Each CDR3 protein is one row after TCRdb ran MiXCR on the multiplex PCR reads. The sample lists approximately 250,000 distinct CDR3 sequences; around 17% were seen once. Time point in this sample: newly diagnosed GD, antithyroid drugs for less than 3 months. PBMC-extracted RNA yielded the TCR library.

This TCR was recovered from a female donor with Graves disease. The V and J genes are TRBV5-1 and TRBJ2-1; 8 nucleotides align to TRBD2. Sequencing used peripheral blood mononuclear cells (PBMCs), obtained at new diagnosis, from a patient treated with antithyroid drugs. The CDR3 loop is CASSGTSGWYNEQFF. For the CDR3, the DNA is TGCGCCAGCAGCGGAACTAGCGGTTGGTACAATGAGCAGTTCTTC. Full variable domain (remainder filled in from reference TRBV5-1 and TRBJ2-1): KAGVTQTPRYLIKTRGQQVTLSCSPISGHRSVSWYQQTPGQGLQFLFEYFSETQRNKGNFPGRFSGRQFSNSRSEMNVSTLELGDSALYLCASSGTSGWYNEQFFGPGTRLTVL.